The 30 T cell receptor beta chains reported below all come from one sample, sequenced in a study of cytotoxic CD8 clonotypes in ibrutinib-treated CLL. Clones were sequenced by immunoSEQ multiplex PCR, and TCRdb holds only the in-frame ones, with some missing. Here the sample spans 15,000 to 20,000 clones, 65% to 70% being singletons. The material sequenced was PBMCs, taken before ibrutinib treatment. The origin of the receptors is a human donor with chronic lymphocytic leukemia.

This chain joins TRBV7-8 and TRBJ1-1; D gene unclear. Germline CDR1 and CDR2: SGHVS and FQNEAQ. CDR3 size: 13 residues. V was cut by 8 bases and J by 3 bases, with 13 bases left in between. The CDR3 sequence is CASEEVGYTEAFF. The CDR3 DNA follows: TGTGCCAGCGAGGAGGTTGGTTACACTGAAGCTTTCTTT.

The chain couples TRBV20-1 to TRBJ1-2; D is uncertain. This CDR3 has 11 residues. V was trimmed by 4 bases and J by 4 bases, leaving 7 bases between them. Germline CDR1 and CDR2: DFQATT and SNEGSKA (reference sequence). CDR3 sequence: CSAIFSYGYTF. In nucleotides, the CDR3 is TGCAGTGCTATTTTCAGCTATGGCTACACCTTC.

The genes are TRBV28 and TRBJ2-1; TRBD2 is a possible D gene (7 bases). Germline V gene sequence: CDR1 MDHEN, CDR2 SYDVKM. V was cut by 7 bases and J by 2 bases, with 15 bases left in between. The CDR3 has 15 amino acids. The CDR3 nucleotides read TGTGCCAGCAATGGGGGGGGGCTTCCCTACAATGAGCAGTTCTTC. It is translated as CASNGGGLPYNEQFF.

This chain uses TRBV20-1 with TRBJ2-5; weak D call: TRBD1 (5 bases). CDR3 length: 11 residues. V lost 5 bases, J lost 7 bases, and 11 bases lay in between. The germline V gene encodes CDR1 DFQATT and CDR2 SNEGSKA (reference sequence). CDR3 nucleotides: TGCAGTGCTGCCAGGGTGGGGACCCAGTACTTC. It translates to CSAARVGTQYF.

V is TRBV4-1 and J is TRBJ2-3; D unresolved. Germline CDR1 MGHRA, CDR2 YSYEKL. The V and J ends lost 4 bases and 0 bases respectively, with 14 bases between them. This CDR3 has 16 residues. The CDR3 bases are TGCGCCAGCAGCCGGCCGGGTGGGCTGAGCACAGATACGCAGTATTTT. It codes for CASSRPGGLSTDTQYF.

The chain joins TRBV18 to TRBJ1-2, with 10 bases aligning to TRBD1. The ends lost 4 bases at V and 4 bases at J; junction bases unmatched: 0. The CDR3 runs 13 residues. Germline V gene sequence: CDR1 KGHSH, CDR2 LQKENI. The chain's CDR3 is CASSRTGGYGYTF. The CDR3 bases are TGTGCCAGCTCACGGACAGGGGGCTATGGCTACACCTTC.

The J gene is TRBJ1-5, the V gene TRBV6-4; D is unclear. The V gene lost 7 bases and the J gene lost 5 bases, with 12 bases spanning the gap. Per germline, CDR1 MRHNA and CDR2 SNTAGT. CDR3 length: 13 residues. CDR3 nucleotides: TGTGCCAGCAACCAGTTCCTTCATCAGCCCCAGCATTTT. It translates to CASNQFLHQPQHF.

J is TRBJ2-5 and V is TRBV12-5, with unresolved D. CDR3 length: 14 residues. CDR1 is LGHNT and CDR2 is FRNRAP in the germline V gene. Deletions cut 0 bases from V and 1 base from J, with 6 bases between. The DNA for the CDR3 is TGTGCTAGTGGTTTGGTACTAAGCCAAGAGACCCAGTACTTC. As protein: CASGLVLSQETQYF.

This CDR3 is CASSLMGQGMYEQYF. The CDR3 DNA sequence: TGTGCCAGCAGCTTAATGGGACAGGGGATGTACGAGCAGTACTTC. The V and J genes are TRBV13 and TRBJ2-7; the match to TRBD1 covers 10 bases. Germline assignment: CDR1 PRHDT and CDR2 FYEKMQ (reference sequence). V was pared by 2 bases and J by 4 bases, with 5 bases of the junction left unmatched. The CDR3 contains 15 residues.

The chain employs TRBV14 and TRBJ2-1, with 9 positions matching TRBD2. The CDR3 runs to 15 residues. The germline V gene encodes CDR1 SGHDN and CDR2 FVKESK. The junction had 1 base not matched to a gene; V was cut back by 0 bases and J by 4 bases. The CDR3 DNA sequence: TGTGCCAGCAGCCAAGAAGCGGGGGGTTACAATGAGCAGTTCTTC. Translation: CASSQEAGGYNEQFF.

By sample share, this clone is medium-sized. The chain has TRBV19 and TRBJ2-7, with D tentatively TRBD1 (5 bases). V gave up 5 bases and J gave up 0 bases, with 8 bases separating them. Germline V gene data show CDR1 as LNHDA and CDR2 as SQIVND (reference sequence). The CDR3 runs 13 residues. In nucleotides, the CDR3 is TGTGCCAGTAGTGTGACAGTCTCCTACGAGCAGTACTTC. The encoded protein is CASSVTVSYEQYF.

The chain recombines TRBV6-5 with TRBJ1-2; D is ambiguous. V lost 2 bases to trimming and J lost 3 bases, with 13 bases between them. CDR3 length equals 15 residues. Germline V CDR1 and CDR2: MNHEY, SVGAGI. CDR3 in amino acids: CASSYASAPHYGYTF. CDR3 nucleotide sequence: TGTGCCAGCAGTTACGCTTCGGCACCTCACTATGGCTACACCTTC.

J is TRBJ2-7 and V is TRBV2, with 12 bases lining up with TRBD2. This CDR3 has 14 amino acids. V shed 4 bases and J 5 bases; nucleotides not matched to a gene: 3. Germline V gives CDR1 SNHLY, CDR2 FYNNEI. The CDR3: CASSVLAGGHEQYF. The CDR3 DNA reads as TGTGCCAGCAGTGTTCTAGCGGGGGGGCACGAGCAGTACTTC.

Sample share makes this clone large (0.1 to 1%). The chain is built from TRBV4-2 and TRBJ1-3, with D maybe TRBD1 (6 bases). Per germline, CDR1 LGHNA and CDR2 YNFKEQ. Between the trimmed V and J ends, which lost 4 bases and 0 bases, there was a span of 13 bases. CDR3 length: 16 residues. CDR3 sequence: CASSRRGLHSGNTIYF. CDR3 bases: TGTGCCAGCAGCCGGAGGGGGTTACACTCTGGAAACACCATATATTTT.

The gene calls are TRBV5-1 and TRBJ2-3; 8 nucleotides align to TRBD1. The CDR3 is 17 amino acids. J was trimmed by 3 bases and V by 0 bases; bases with no gene match: 9. Germline V gene lookup returns CDR1 SGHRS and CDR2 YFSETQ. DNA of the CDR3: TGCGCCAGCAGCTTGGGGCTAGCAGGGGGCTGGACAGATACGCAGTATTTT. Translation: CASSLGLAGGWTDTQYF.

This CDR3 reads CASSPGAGITYEQYF. CDR3 DNA sequence: TGCGCCAGCAGCCCCGGGGCAGGAATTACCTACGAGCAGTACTTC. J is TRBJ2-7 and V is TRBV5-1; D tentatively fits TRBD1 or TRBD2 (5 bases each). CDR3 length: 15 amino acids. Germline CDR1 reads SGHRS; CDR2 reads YFSETQ. V was trimmed by 4 bases and J by 2 bases, leaving 16 bases between them. Full variable domain (remainder filled in from reference TRBV5-1 and TRBJ2-7): KAGVTQTPRYLIKTRGQQVTLSCSPISGHRSVSWYQQTPGQGLQFLFEYFSETQRNKGNFPGRFSGRQFSNSRSEMNVSTLELGDSALYLCASSPGAGITYEQYFGPGTRLTVT.

This sequence joins TRBV7-9 and TRBJ1-4; D not certain. In germline, CDR1 is SEHNR, CDR2 FQNEAQ (reference sequence). This CDR3 region has 15 residues. The V end lost 0 bases, the J end lost 7 bases, and 12 bases lay between the germline ends. The CDR3 region is CASSLAQRVGEKLFF. The CDR3 region has the DNA TGTGCCAGCAGCTTAGCGCAAAGGGTTGGTGAAAAACTGTTTTTT.

Only a few counts were recorded for this clone. The J gene is TRBJ1-1, the V gene TRBV7-2; D remains unclear. Germline CDR1 and CDR2: SGHTA and FQGNSA. With 4 bases removed from V and 1 base from J, the gap between germline ends came to 7 bases. The CDR3 consists of 13 residues. Here the CDR3 DNA reads TGTGCCAGCAGCTCTAGGCAGAACACTGAAGCTTTCTTT. Its protein product is CASSSRQNTEAFF.

The gene calls are TRBV20-1 and TRBJ1-5; D gene ambiguous. The V gene's germline CDR1 is DFQATT and CDR2 SNEGSKA (reference sequence). V lost 5 bases, J lost 12 bases, and 14 bases lay in between. This CDR3 spans 11 amino acids. CDR3 DNA sequence: TGCAGTGCTGATGGAGAGGAGGGCCAGCATTTT. It is translated as CSADGEEGQHF.

This rearrangement joins TRBV7-7 to TRBJ1-2, with 7 bases aligning to TRBD1. The ends lost 8 bases at V and 5 bases at J; junction bases unmatched: 14. The CDR3 is made up of 15 amino acids. Germline-derived CDR1 and CDR2 are SSHAT and FNYEAQ (reference sequence). The CDR3: CASGPLQGFLYGYTF. The CDR3 coding sequence is TGTGCCAGCGGACCTTTACAGGGGTTCCTGTATGGCTACACCTTC.

This clone was seen a handful of times. The CDR3 region is CASSVSTGVSESPLHF. The CDR3 DNA sequence: TGTGCCAGCAGTGTCTCGACAGGGGTAAGCGAATCACCCCTCCACTTT. This chain links TRBV2 with TRBJ1-6, with TRBD1 identical over 8 bases. CDR3 size: 16 residues. Looked up from germline, CDR1 is SNHLY and CDR2 is FYNNEI. With V trimmed by 4 bases and J by 10 bases, 12 bases remained unmatched.

This chain connects TRBV5-1 to TRBJ2-7; D possibly corresponds to TRBD1 (6 bases). Germline CDR1 and CDR2: SGHRS and YFSETQ. Trimming took off 0 bases at V and 3 bases at J, with 16 bases between the two ends. This CDR3 is built from 16 residues. In nucleotides, the CDR3 is TGCGCCAGCAGCTTGGACCCACGAACAGGGAACTACGAGCAGTACTTC. It specifies CASSLDPRTGNYEQYF.

This chain uses TRBV25-1 with TRBJ2-2, with a tentative D call TRBD1 (6 bases). Germline CDR1 and CDR2: MGHDK and SYGVNS. The CDR3 has 13 amino acids. With 2 bases removed from V and 7 bases from J, the gap between germline ends came to 8 bases. The CDR3 region is CASSEQDSGELFF. The CDR3 DNA follows: TGTGCCAGCAGTGAACAGGACAGCGGGGAGCTGTTTTTT.

V and J are TRBV5-5 and TRBJ1-2, with TRBD1 as a possible D gene (6 bases). This CDR3 comprises 15 residues. Germline lookup yields CDR1 SGHKS and CDR2 YYEKEE (reference sequence). V dropped 0 bases and J dropped 5 bases, with 14 bases sitting between them. The CDR3 DNA sequence: TGTGCCAGCAGCTTGGTTGTGGGGGCTTCTTATGGCTACACCTTC. Residues: CASSLVVGASYGYTF.

This clone is deemed medium-sized. An end of the junction does not agree with germline; a read error may underlie this. This chain links TRBV7-9 with TRBJ2-7; the D gene is possibly TRBD2 (8 bases). The CDR3 consists of 15 residues. Germline V gene sequence: CDR1 SEHNR, CDR2 FQNEAQ (reference sequence). The CDR3 is CASSPGGAGGPRHAF. CDR3 nucleotide sequence: TGTGCCAGCAGCCCAGGGGGTGCGGGGGGACCACGGCATGCCTTC.

The chain uses TRBV7-2 and TRBJ2-5; 11 bases match TRBD2. The germline V gene has CDR1 SGHTA and CDR2 FQGNSA. CDR3 length: 17 amino acids. J gave up 4 bases and V 5 bases, and 12 bases lay outside the gene matches. As DNA, the CDR3 is TGTGCCAGCAGCCCCACTCTGGGGACTAGCGGAAGAGAGACCCAGTACTTC. This sequence encodes CASSPTLGTSGRETQYF.

This clone has a single count. This chain joins TRBV6-6 and TRBJ1-6, with 9 bases fitting TRBD1. Germline V gene lookup returns CDR1 MNHNY and CDR2 SVGAGI (reference sequence). The CDR3 has 14 residues. V was pared by 4 bases and J by 9 bases, with 4 bases of the junction left unmatched. CDR3 region: CASSWTGAGSPLHF. CDR3 in DNA: TGTGCCAGCAGTTGGACAGGGGCCGGTTCACCCCTCCACTTT.

In DNA, the CDR3 is TGCGCCAGCAGCTCGGTGGCCGGCCGGGATACGCAGTATTTT. Protein product: CASSSVAGRDTQYF. The genes are TRBV5-1 and TRBJ2-3; D not certain. The CDR3 is 14 residues long. V dropped 3 bases and J dropped 6 bases, with 14 bases sitting between them. Looked up from germline, CDR1 is SGHRS and CDR2 is YFSETQ.

The rearrangement uses TRBV7-2 and TRBJ2-1; the match to TRBD2 covers 11 bases. CDR1 and CDR2 (germline): SGHTA, FQGNSA. The CDR3 is 14 residues long. Trimming removed 4 bases from V and 4 bases from J; junction bases left unmatched: 0. CDR3 region: CASSSSGGYNEQFF. The CDR3 DNA reads as TGTGCCAGCAGCTCTAGCGGGGGGTACAATGAGCAGTTCTTC.

CDR3 bases: TGTGCCAGCAGCCAGGGCGGTGCAGACACCTACAATGAGCAGTTCTTC. Translating gives CASSQGGADTYNEQFF. The chain combines TRBV7-3 with TRBJ2-1; tentatively, D is TRBD1 (5 bases). The germline gives CDR1 SGHTA, CDR2 FQGTGA. CDR3 length equals 16 residues. The V end lost 5 bases, the J end lost 2 bases, and 16 bases lay between the germline ends.